A single sample gave rise to the 9 T cell receptor beta chains below, sequenced in a study of blood T cell repertoires in COVID-19 (dated by TCRdb to 2018 to 2020). The library relied on the immunoSEQ multiplex PCR assay. TCRdb stores this immuneACCESS table with in-frame sequences only. Part of the clones is absent; in the studies checked, under half of the shortfall reflects unresolved V genes, and no reason is known for the rest. This sample comprises more than 90,000 clones, about 81% of them detected only once. The top ten constitute 3.5% to 5% of the sample. The sequenced sample was peripheral blood. All receptors derive from a man in his fifties or sixties with acute or convalescent COVID-19.

The chain links TRBV6-2 or TRBV6-3 to TRBJ1-6; no clear D. The V end was cut by 2 bases, the J end by 11 bases, with 13 bases between. Germline V lookup: CDR1 MNHEY, CDR2 SVGEGT. The CDR3 contains 14 residues. CDR3: CASSYNIGGPPLHF. CDR3 bases: TGTGCCAGCAGTTACAACATCGGAGGTCCACCCCTCCACTTT.

This clone was observed a handful of times. V is TRBV5-6 and J is TRBJ2-2; TRBD2 aligns across 9 bases. There are 16 residues in the CDR3. Germline trimming cut 1 base from V and 5 bases from J; bases unmatched to any gene: 6. The germline V gene encodes CDR1 SGHDT and CDR2 YYEEEE. Here the CDR3 DNA reads TGTGCCAGCAGCTTGTCGCGGGAGGGCCGGACCGGGGAGCTGTTTTTT. Translation gives CASSLSREGRTGELFF.

V usage is TRBV7-9 and J usage is TRBJ2-2, with D possibly TRBD2 on 6 matching bases. The CDR3 extends over 18 amino acids. Trimming shortened V by 1 base and J by 4 bases, and 19 bases separated the two germline ends. The V gene's germline CDR1 is SEHNR and CDR2 FQNEAQ (reference sequence). The CDR3 loop is CASSLGSVIGGGTGELFF. The CDR3, as DNA: TGTGCCAGCAGCTTAGGATCGGTGATCGGGGGTGGCACCGGGGAGCTGTTTTTT.

The chain employs TRBV11-3 and TRBJ2-1; D unclear. The CDR3 consists of 14 residues. Germline CDR1 is SGHNT and CDR2 is YENEEA. V lost 0 bases, J lost 4 bases, and 7 bases lay in between. CDR3 bases: TGTGCCAGCAGCTTAGACTCCAGATACAATGAGCAGTTCTTC. This gives the protein CASSLDSRYNEQFF.

The genes are TRBV2 and TRBJ2-7; D remains unclear. Looked up from germline, CDR1 is SNHLY and CDR2 is FYNNEI. V was pared by 3 bases and J by 3 bases, with 6 bases between. The CDR3 loop spans 12 amino acids. The CDR3 DNA sequence: TGTGCCAGCAGTGAGCCAGACTACGAGCAGTACGTC. This codes for CASSEPDYEQYV.

As DNA, the CDR3 is TGCGCCAGCAGCCAAGTTTACGGGGTCTCTGGGGCCAACGTCCTGACTTTC. Protein product: CASSQVYGVSGANVLTF. The V gene is TRBV4-1, the J gene TRBJ2-6, with D perhaps TRBD2 (5 bases). Trimming pared 1 base from V and 0 bases from J, leaving 10 bases between. The CDR3 length is 17 residues. Germline V gives CDR1 MGHRA, CDR2 YSYEKL.

The gene calls are TRBV4-1 and TRBJ1-2, with a weak D call TRBD1 (5 bases). The V and J ends lost 2 bases and 4 bases respectively, with 8 bases between them. This CDR3 is 13 amino acids long. From germline, CDR1 is MGHRA and CDR2 YSYEKL. The CDR3 here is CASSQTRGYGYTF. The CDR3 bases are TGCGCCAGCAGCCAAACAAGGGGCTATGGCTACACCTTC.

This sequence joins TRBV7-3 and TRBJ2-1; D is perhaps TRBD2 (5 bases). V lost 3 bases to trimming and J lost 7 bases, with 16 bases between them. Germline V lookup: CDR1 SGHTA, CDR2 FQGTGA. The length of the CDR3 is 15 residues. CDR3 region: CASSFGGRRENEQFF. DNA for the CDR3: TGTGCCAGCAGCTTTGGAGGTCGGAGAGAAAATGAGCAGTTCTTC.

This chain connects TRBV4-1 to TRBJ2-1; TRBD2 matches 7 bases. CDR1 and CDR2 from the germline V gene are MGHRA and YSYEKL. The CDR3 is 15 residues long. The V segment lost 1 base and the J segment 3 bases; nucleotides outside the gene matches: 3. The CDR3 loop is CASSQVPSGYNEQFF. The CDR3 nucleotides are TGCGCCAGCAGCCAAGTGCCTAGCGGCTACAATGAGCAGTTCTTC.